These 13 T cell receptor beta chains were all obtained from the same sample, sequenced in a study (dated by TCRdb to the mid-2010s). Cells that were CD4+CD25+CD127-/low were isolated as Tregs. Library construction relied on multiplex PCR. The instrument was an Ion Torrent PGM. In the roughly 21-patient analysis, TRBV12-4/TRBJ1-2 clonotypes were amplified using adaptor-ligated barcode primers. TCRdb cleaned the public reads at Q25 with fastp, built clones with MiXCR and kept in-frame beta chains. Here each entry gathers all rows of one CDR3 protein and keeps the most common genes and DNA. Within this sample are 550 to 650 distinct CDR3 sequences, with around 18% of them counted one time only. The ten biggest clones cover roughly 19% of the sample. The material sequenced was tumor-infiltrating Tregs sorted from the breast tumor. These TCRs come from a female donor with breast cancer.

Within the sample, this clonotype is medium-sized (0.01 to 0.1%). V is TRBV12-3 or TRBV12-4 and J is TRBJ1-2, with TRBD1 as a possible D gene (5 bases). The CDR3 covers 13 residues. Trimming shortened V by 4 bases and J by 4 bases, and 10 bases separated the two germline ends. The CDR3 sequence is CASSSRTLYGYTF. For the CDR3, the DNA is TGTGCCAGCAGTTCCAGGACACTCTATGGCTACACCTTC.

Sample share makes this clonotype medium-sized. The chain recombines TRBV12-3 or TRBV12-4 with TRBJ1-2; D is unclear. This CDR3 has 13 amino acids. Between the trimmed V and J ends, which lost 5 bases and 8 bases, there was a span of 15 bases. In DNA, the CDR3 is TGTGCCAGCAGTACCGCGGACGCTCCGGGCTACACCTTC. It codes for CASSTADAPGYTF.

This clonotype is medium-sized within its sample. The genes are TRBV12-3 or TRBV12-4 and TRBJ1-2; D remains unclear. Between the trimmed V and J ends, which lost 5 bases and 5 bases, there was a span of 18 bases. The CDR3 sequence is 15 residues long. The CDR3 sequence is CASSLTDSGGYGYTF. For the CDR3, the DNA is TGTGCCAGCAGTCTAACGGACTCCGGAGGGTATGGCTACACCTTC.

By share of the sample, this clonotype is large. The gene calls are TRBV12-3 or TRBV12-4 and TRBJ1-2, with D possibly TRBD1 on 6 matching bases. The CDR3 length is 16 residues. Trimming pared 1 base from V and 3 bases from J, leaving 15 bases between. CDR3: CASSLGTGHRDYGYTF. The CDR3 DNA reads TGTGCCAGCAGTTTAGGAACGGGACATCGTGACTATGGCTACACCTTC.

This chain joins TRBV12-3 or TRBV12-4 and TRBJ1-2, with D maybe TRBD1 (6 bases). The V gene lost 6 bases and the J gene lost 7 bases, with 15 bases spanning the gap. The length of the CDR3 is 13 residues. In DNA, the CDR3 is TGTGCCAGCAGCCATACAGGGATGAGTGGCTACACCTTC. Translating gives CASSHTGMSGYTF.

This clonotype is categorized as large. The CDR3 loop is CASGQAVEYGYTF. As DNA, the CDR3 is TGTGCCAGCGGCCAGGCGGTGGAATATGGCTACACCTTC. The rearrangement joins TRBV12-3 or TRBV12-4 to TRBJ1-2; unclear D gene. The V and J ends lost 8 bases and 5 bases respectively, with 15 bases between them. This CDR3 has 13 amino acids.

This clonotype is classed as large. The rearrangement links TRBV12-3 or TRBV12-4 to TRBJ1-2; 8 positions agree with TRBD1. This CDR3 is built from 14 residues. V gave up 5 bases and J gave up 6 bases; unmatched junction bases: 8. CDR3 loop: CASSHLGQVDGYTF. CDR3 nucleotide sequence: TGTGCCAGCAGTCACCTGGGACAGGTGGATGGCTACACCTTC.

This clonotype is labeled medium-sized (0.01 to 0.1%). The CDR3, as DNA: TGTGCCAGCAGTTTAGGGGAGGTATCTAACTATGGCTACACCTTC. It specifies CASSLGEVSNYGYTF. V is TRBV12-3 or TRBV12-4 and J is TRBJ1-2; D is unclear. The CDR3 is made up of 15 amino acids. V was pared by 1 base and J by 0 bases, with 9 bases between.

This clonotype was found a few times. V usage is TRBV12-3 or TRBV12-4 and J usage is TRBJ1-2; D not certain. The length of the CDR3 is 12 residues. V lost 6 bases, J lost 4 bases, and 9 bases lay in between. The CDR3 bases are TGTGCCAGCAGCCCCGGCTTCTATGGCTACACCTTC. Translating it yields CASSPGFYGYTF.

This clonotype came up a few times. Here the CDR3 DNA reads TGTGCCAGCAGTCCTGGAACGCCGGCGGCTAACTATGGCTACACCTTC. Amino acids: CASSPGTPAANYGYTF. V is TRBV12-3 or TRBV12-4 and J is TRBJ1-2; D is unclear. V shed 5 bases and J shed 0 bases, with 16 bases lying between them. The CDR3 covers 16 residues.

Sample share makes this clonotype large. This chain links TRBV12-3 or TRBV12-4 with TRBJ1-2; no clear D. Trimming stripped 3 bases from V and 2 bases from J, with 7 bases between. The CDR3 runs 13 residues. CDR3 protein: CASSLYRNYGYTF. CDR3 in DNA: TGTGCCAGCAGTTTGTACAGAAACTATGGCTACACCTTC.

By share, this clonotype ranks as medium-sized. The CDR3 nucleotides read TGTGCCAGCAGTTTCGGGGACACCTGGGGCTACACCTTC. It specifies CASSFGDTWGYTF. This chain connects TRBV12-3 or TRBV12-4 to TRBJ1-2; D perhaps matches TRBD1 (6 bases). The V gene lost 3 bases and the J gene lost 8 bases, with 13 bases spanning the gap. This CDR3 comprises 13 residues.

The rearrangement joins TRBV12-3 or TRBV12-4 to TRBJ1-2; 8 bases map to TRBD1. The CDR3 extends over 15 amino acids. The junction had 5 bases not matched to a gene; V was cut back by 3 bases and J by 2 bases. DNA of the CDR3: TGTGCCAGCAGTTTTCTACGACAGGGGAACTATGGCTACACCTTC. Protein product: CASSFLRQGNYGYTF.